Listed here are 14 T cell receptor beta chains from one sample, sequenced in a study of CD8+CD57+ T cells in acquired aplastic anemia. Sequenced patients had shown CD8+CD57+ cell expansion by flow cytometry. Genomic DNA acted as the template from which TCR beta VDJ combination and CDR3 sequence profiling were carried out. Using its own MiXCR run on the reads, TCRdb lists one record per CDR3 protein. There are 200,000 to 250,000 distinct CDR3 sequences in the sample; 40% to 50% occur only once, and 6.5% to 10% lies in the top ten. The specimen was sorted CD4+, CD8+, or CD8+CD57+ T cells (not recorded which) from PBMCs. The receptors originated from a human donor with aplastic anemia.

The genes are TRBV15 and TRBJ2-1; D is unclear. Germline lookup yields CDR1 LNHNV and CDR2 YYDKDF (reference sequence). The V gene lost 3 bases and the J gene lost 10 bases, with 13 bases spanning the gap. The CDR3 contains 13 residues. The CDR3 DNA reads TGTGCCACCAGCAGGGTAAAGGATGAGGAGCAGTTCTTC. Protein product: CATSRVKDEEQFF.

A word on this clonotype: The CDR3 does not close with the conserved phenylalanine or tryptophan, likely indicating a read error. The V call is TRBV13, the J call TRBJ2-7; D is unresolved. The V gene's germline CDR1 is PRHDT and CDR2 FYEKMQ (reference sequence). The V end lost 6 bases, the J end lost 9 bases, and 15 bases lay between the germline ends. The CDR3 sequence is 12 residues long. The DNA for the CDR3 is TGTGCCAGCAGAGGTCGGTTTTCCGGGCAGTACCTC. This sequence encodes CASRGRFSGQYL.

This clonotype has just a few counts. This sequence joins TRBV10-3 and TRBJ2-3, with 8 nucleotides matching TRBD2. The CDR3 loop spans 13 amino acids. The trim removed 11 bases at V and 2 bases at J, leaving 6 bases unmatched. The germline V gene has CDR1 ENHRY and CDR2 SYGVKD. The CDR3 sequence is CARSGGLTDTQYF. The DNA for the CDR3 is TGTGCCCGGAGCGGGGGACTCACAGATACGCAGTATTTT.

This clonotype showed up just once. The gene calls are TRBV2 and TRBJ1-1, with D hard to call. CDR1 and CDR2 (germline): SNHLY, FYNNEI. Trimming stripped 4 bases from V and 1 base from J, with 7 bases between. CDR3 length: 13 residues. This CDR3 reads CASSVDTNTEAFF. The CDR3 nucleotides read TGTGCCAGCAGTGTAGACACGAACACTGAAGCTTTCTTT.

Note on this clonotype: This may stem from a read error, because a much larger clone lies one nucleotide away. The chain carries TRBV10-2 and TRBJ1-5; D uncertain. Germline CDR1 WSHSY, CDR2 SAAADI. The CDR3 runs 13 residues. Trimming removed 7 bases from V and 3 bases from J, with 10 bases in between. The CDR3 bases are TGCGCCAGCACGGTAGGGTCCAATCAGCCCCAGCATTTT. It is translated as CASTVGSNQPQHF.

This rearrangement joins TRBV9 to TRBJ2-6; D possibly corresponds to TRBD1 (5 bases). Germline assignment: CDR1 SGDLS and CDR2 YYNGEE. This CDR3 is built from 15 residues. Trimming took off 5 bases at V and 2 bases at J, with 11 bases between the two ends. The CDR3 is CASSSPGPGANVLTF. The CDR3 bases are TGTGCCAGCAGTTCACCAGGGCCTGGGGCCAACGTCCTGACTTTC.

This clonotype came up many times. The genes are TRBV12-3 or TRBV12-4 and TRBJ1-1, with D tentatively TRBD1 (6 bases). The CDR3 is made up of 15 amino acids. V was cut by 7 bases and J by 0 bases, with 15 bases left in between. CDR3 in DNA: TGTGCCAGCAACTTAGTAGGGGGAGTGAACACTGAAGCTTTCTTT. It specifies CASNLVGGVNTEAFF.

This clonotype came up many times. The CDR3 reads CASSPGKTGQGAAYF. The CDR3 coding sequence is TGTGCCAGCAGCCCAGGAAAGACGGGACAAGGGGCAGCGTACTTC. This chain joins TRBV7-8 and TRBJ2-7, with a tentative D call TRBD1 (6 bases). Germline CDR1 and CDR2: SGHVS and FQNEAQ. The length of the CDR3 is 15 residues. Between the trimmed V and J ends, which lost 5 bases and 12 bases, there was a span of 26 bases.

Many counts were recorded for this clonotype. The V call is TRBV9, the J call TRBJ1-2, with no clear D. From germline, CDR1 is SGDLS and CDR2 YYNGEE. With 2 bases removed from V and 4 bases from J, the gap between germline ends came to 18 bases. The CDR3 runs 16 residues. The CDR3 region has the DNA TGTGCCAGCAGCGTTGACACCTTAACTACCCCCTATGGCTACACCTTC. Its protein product is CASSVDTLTTPYGYTF.

This clonotype was detected ten times or more. In nucleotides, the CDR3 is TGTGCCAGCAGCTTAGGGCTAGGAACGGGGGAGCTGTTTTTT. Encoded protein: CASSLGLGTGELFF. This sequence joins TRBV11-2 and TRBJ2-2; no firm D call. There are 14 residues in the CDR3. V lost 1 base and J lost 8, with 11 bases in between. Germline lookup yields CDR1 SGHAT and CDR2 FQNNGV.

This clonotype was seen ten or more times. The chain carries TRBV29-1 and TRBJ2-7; weak D call: TRBD2 (6 bases). The germline CDR1 and CDR2 sequences are SQVTM and ANQGSEA. Trimming pared 7 bases from V and 0 bases from J, leaving 13 bases between. The CDR3 runs 13 residues. The CDR3 loop is CSALTGDSYEQYF. The CDR3 DNA reads TGCAGCGCCCTGACGGGGGACTCCTACGAGCAGTACTTC.

This clonotype was recorded at least ten times. This chain uses TRBV7-9 with TRBJ2-5; D might be TRBD2 (6 bases). This CDR3 has 17 amino acids. Germline assignment: CDR1 SEHNR and CDR2 FQNEAQ (reference sequence). V was cut by 2 bases and J by 0 bases, with 16 bases left in between. CDR3 in amino acids: CASSLKGSGWYQETQYF. DNA of the CDR3: TGTGCCAGCAGCTTAAAGGGTAGCGGATGGTACCAAGAGACCCAGTACTTC.

There are many counts of this clonotype. The CDR3 nucleotides are TGTGCCATCAGTGAGTCCACCATCAGACAGGGTGAAGCTTTCTTT. It translates to CAISESTIRQGEAFF. The J gene is TRBJ1-1, the V gene TRBV10-3; the match to TRBD1 covers 7 bases. Germline CDR1 ENHRY, CDR2 SYGVKD. J was trimmed by 7 bases and V by 0 bases; bases with no gene match: 8. The CDR3 has 15 amino acids.

This clonotype has more than one count but fewer than ten. The chain uses TRBV30 and TRBJ1-2; the D is unclear. Trimming cost V 2 bases and J 7 bases, with 11 bases left between them. The CDR3 has 12 amino acids. Germline V CDR1 and CDR2: GTSNPN, SVGIG (reference sequence). The CDR3 spells CAWSSSLGGYTF. The CDR3, as DNA: TGTGCCTGGAGTTCCAGTCTCGGTGGCTACACCTTC.